This is a list of T cell receptor beta chains from one sample in a study of breast tumors, draining lymph nodes, adjacent tissues. TCRdb reprocessed the multiplex PCR reads with MiXCR, giving one entry per CDR3 protein. The data hold more than 20,000 distinct CDR3 sequences, with roughly 58% observed a single time. The sequencing sample was made of breast tumor tissue. Source of these receptors: a female donor with breast cancer. Some clones in this sample may be carry-over from other donors' samples. Both conserved end residues are part of each CDR3. D genes are given only for firm matches. Clone size is given for some rows only: seen once, a few or many times, or a class if the clone is expanded.

abundance: once; v_gene: TRBV5-4; j_gene: TRBJ1-6; d_gene: TRBD1; CDR3nt: TGTGCCAGCAGCGGGCGGGACAGGGGGAATTCACCCCTCCACTTT; CDR3aa: CASSGRDRGNSPLHF
abundance: -; v_gene: TRBV24-1; j_gene: TRBJ2-2; d_gene: TRBD1; CDR3nt: TGTGCCACCAGTGATACGGGACAGAACCCCGGGGAGCTGTTTTTT; CDR3aa: CATSDTGQNPGELFF
abundance: -; v_gene: TRBV6-1; j_gene: TRBJ2-5; d_gene: TRBD2; CDR3nt: TGTGCCAGCAGCCATCCAACAGGTAGCGGGCAAGAGACCCAGTACTTC; CDR3aa: CASSHPTGSGQETQYF
abundance: many; v_gene: TRBV3-1; j_gene: TRBJ2-6; d_gene: -; CDR3nt: TGTGCCGCCAGCCTTGGGGCCAACGTCCTGACTTTC; CDR3aa: CAASLGANVLTF
abundance: medium-sized; v_gene: TRBV6-5; j_gene: TRBJ2-7; d_gene: TRBD1; CDR3nt: TGTGCCAGCAGTTACGGGGTGACAGGGGACCTCTACGAGCAGTACTTC; CDR3aa: CASSYGVTGDLYEQYF
abundance: -; v_gene: TRBV12-3/TRBV12-4; j_gene: TRBJ2-7; d_gene: -; CDR3nt: TGTGCCAGCAGCACCCGGAACGACGGCGAGCAGTACTTC; CDR3aa: CASSTRNDGEQYF
abundance: -; v_gene: TRBV20-1; j_gene: TRBJ2-3; d_gene: TRBD2; CDR3nt: TGCAGTGCTAGAGGACTAGCGGGGGGACCTAAGGGCACAGATACGCAGTATTTT; CDR3aa: CSARGLAGGPKGTDTQYF
abundance: -; v_gene: TRBV2; j_gene: TRBJ1-2; d_gene: -; CDR3nt: TGTGCCAGCAGTGTATTAACAGCCGAGGGCTACACCTTC; CDR3aa: CASSVLTAEGYTF
abundance: many; v_gene: TRBV14; j_gene: TRBJ1-5; d_gene: -; CDR3nt: TGTGCCAGCTTAAGGGAGCGTCAGCCCCAGCATTTT; CDR3aa: CASLRERQPQHF
abundance: medium-sized; v_gene: TRBV6-6; j_gene: TRBJ2-7; d_gene: TRBD2; CDR3nt: TGTGCCAGCAGTTACTCTAGACTAGCGGGGCTCGAGCAGTACTTC; CDR3aa: CASSYSRLAGLEQYF
abundance: -; v_gene: TRBV11-2; j_gene: TRBJ2-7; d_gene: -; CDR3nt: TGTGCCAGCAGCTTAGGACACGGGAGTGAGCAGTACTTC; CDR3aa: CASSLGHGSEQYF
abundance: few; v_gene: TRBV7-9; j_gene: TRBJ2-3; d_gene: TRBD2; CDR3nt: TGTGCCAGCAGCTCCAGCGGGAGACCCACAGATACGCAGTATTTT; CDR3aa: CASSSSGRPTDTQYF
abundance: many; v_gene: TRBV5-6; j_gene: TRBJ1-3; d_gene: -; CDR3nt: TGTGCCAGCAGCTTGGGGGGTTACGGAAACACCATATATTTT; CDR3aa: CASSLGGYGNTIYF
abundance: few; v_gene: TRBV4-1; j_gene: TRBJ1-1; d_gene: -; CDR3nt: TGCGCCAGCAGCCAAGAGAGGCTAGAGAACACTGAAGCTTTCTTT; CDR3aa: CASSQERLENTEAFF
abundance: -; v_gene: TRBV6-5; j_gene: TRBJ2-1; d_gene: TRBD1; CDR3nt: TGTGCCAGCGGGCGGGGACAGGGGGCTGAGGAGCAGTTCTTC; CDR3aa: CASGRGQGAEEQFF
abundance: -; v_gene: TRBV12-3/TRBV12-4; j_gene: TRBJ2-2; d_gene: -; CDR3nt: TGTGCCAGCAGTTTCGGGCACACCGGGGAGCTGTTTTTT; CDR3aa: CASSFGHTGELFF
abundance: -; v_gene: TRBV3-1; j_gene: TRBJ1-3; d_gene: TRBD1; CDR3nt: TGTGCCAGCAGCTTTATGACAGGGGCATCTGGAAACACCATATATTTT; CDR3aa: CASSFMTGASGNTIYF
abundance: -; v_gene: TRBV20-1; j_gene: TRBJ1-6; d_gene: -; CDR3nt: TGCAGTGCTAGAGAACGAACCGCTTCACCCCTCCACTTT; CDR3aa: CSARERTASPLHF
abundance: many; v_gene: TRBV6-5; j_gene: TRBJ2-5; d_gene: TRBD2; CDR3nt: TGTGCCAGCAGTACCCCTAGCGGGGGGGCGAAAGAGACCCAGTACTTC; CDR3aa: CASSTPSGGAKETQYF
abundance: few; v_gene: TRBV15; j_gene: TRBJ2-7; d_gene: TRBD1; CDR3nt: TGTGCCACCAGCAGTAGGACAGGGCTCTCCTACGAGCAGTACTTC; CDR3aa: CATSSRTGLSYEQYF
abundance: many; v_gene: TRBV7-8; j_gene: TRBJ1-3; d_gene: TRBD1; CDR3nt: TGTGCCAGCAGCCACGGACAGGGGACAAGCTCTGGAAACCCCATATATTTT; CDR3aa: CASSHGQGTSSGNPIYF
abundance: -; v_gene: TRBV11-3; j_gene: TRBJ2-1; d_gene: TRBD2; CDR3nt: TGTGCCAGCAGCGCTAGCGGGAATGAGCAGTTCTTC; CDR3aa: CASSASGNEQFF
abundance: -; v_gene: TRBV11-3; j_gene: TRBJ2-7; d_gene: -; CDR3nt: TGTGCCAGCAGATACGGGACTTCACGAGACGGCTTGTACGAGCAGTACTTC; CDR3aa: CASRYGTSRDGLYEQYF
abundance: -; v_gene: TRBV12-3/TRBV12-4; j_gene: TRBJ2-1; d_gene: TRBD1; CDR3nt: TGTGCCAGCAGCAACAGGACAGGGGGAGTTTCTGAGCAGTTCTTC; CDR3aa: CASSNRTGGVSEQFF
abundance: many; v_gene: TRBV7-9; j_gene: TRBJ2-5; d_gene: TRBD2; CDR3nt: TGTGCCAGCAGCTTCGAAGCGGGAGGGCAAGGGACCCAGTACTTC; CDR3aa: CASSFEAGGQGTQYF
abundance: -; v_gene: TRBV6-2/TRBV6-3; j_gene: TRBJ2-5; d_gene: -; CDR3nt: TGTGCCGGCAGCCCCGGGGCCCTAGCTACGGAGACCCAGCACTTC; CDR3aa: CAGSPGALATETQHF
abundance: many; v_gene: TRBV28; j_gene: TRBJ1-2; d_gene: TRBD1; CDR3nt: TGTGCCAGCAGTTTAGACAGGGGTCTTGGCTACACCTTC; CDR3aa: CASSLDRGLGYTF
abundance: -; v_gene: TRBV15; j_gene: TRBJ2-3; d_gene: TRBD2; CDR3nt: TGTGCCACCAGTAGAGATTCCGGGGGGTTAGGCACCACAGATACGCAGTATTTT; CDR3aa: CATSRDSGGLGTTDTQYF
abundance: -; v_gene: TRBV24-1; j_gene: TRBJ2-1; d_gene: -; CDR3nt: TGTGCCACCAGTGACGGCCACACAGTGAGCTCCTACAATGAGCAGTTCTTC; CDR3aa: CATSDGHTVSSYNEQFF
abundance: -; v_gene: TRBV24-1; j_gene: TRBJ1-2; d_gene: TRBD1; CDR3nt: TGTGCCACCACCGAAGGGACAGGGATGGGCTTCACCTTC; CDR3aa: CATTEGTGMGFTF
abundance: -; v_gene: TRBV7-9; j_gene: TRBJ2-7; d_gene: -; CDR3nt: TGTGCCAGCAGCTCCAATTCACTGGGGCTGAGCTACGAGCAGTACTTC; CDR3aa: CASSSNSLGLSYEQYF
abundance: medium-sized; v_gene: TRBV4-3; j_gene: TRBJ2-3; d_gene: -; CDR3nt: TGCGCCAGCAGCCAAGATAGGCGGACAGATACGCAGTATTTT; CDR3aa: CASSQDRRTDTQYF
abundance: -; v_gene: TRBV2; j_gene: TRBJ1-4; d_gene: -; CDR3nt: TGTGCCAGCAGTGAGGGGGATGGCCTGTTTTTT; CDR3aa: CASSEGDGLFF
abundance: medium-sized; v_gene: TRBV12-3/TRBV12-4; j_gene: TRBJ1-2; d_gene: -; CDR3nt: TGTGCCAGCAGTTACGAACAGAGGGTTGGCTACACCTTC; CDR3aa: CASSYEQRVGYTF
abundance: few; v_gene: TRBV7-9; j_gene: TRBJ1-6; d_gene: -; CDR3nt: TGTGCCAGCAGCTTAGGCGCGCAGTATAATTCACCCCTCCACTTT; CDR3aa: CASSLGAQYNSPLHF
abundance: many; v_gene: TRBV12-3/TRBV12-4; j_gene: TRBJ1-2; d_gene: -; CDR3nt: TGTGCCAGCAGTCAGGGGTGGGGCTACACCTTC; CDR3aa: CASSQGWGYTF
abundance: -; v_gene: TRBV20-1; j_gene: TRBJ2-7; d_gene: TRBD1; CDR3nt: TGCAGTGCTTGGACAGGGAGCTCCTACGAGCAGTACTTC; CDR3aa: CSAWTGSSYEQYF
abundance: -; v_gene: TRBV7-2; j_gene: TRBJ1-4; d_gene: -; CDR3nt: TGTGCCAGCAGCTTATCTTCGGCCTTCTCGAGTGAAAAACTGTTTTTT; CDR3aa: CASSLSSAFSSEKLFF
abundance: -; v_gene: TRBV9; j_gene: TRBJ2-3; d_gene: -; CDR3nt: TGTGCCAGCAGCGTAGGCATGACAGATACGCAGTATTTT; CDR3aa: CASSVGMTDTQYF
abundance: medium-sized; v_gene: TRBV11-3; j_gene: TRBJ1-2; d_gene: -; CDR3nt: TGTGCCACCGGAGGGGCAGGGGTTGGCGGCTACACCTTC; CDR3aa: CATGGAGVGGYTF
abundance: many; v_gene: TRBV6-1; j_gene: TRBJ2-3; d_gene: -; CDR3nt: TGTGCCAGCAGTCCCCTGACTAGTAGCCCAGGAGATACGCAGTATTTT; CDR3aa: CASSPLTSSPGDTQYF
abundance: -; v_gene: TRBV9; j_gene: TRBJ1-1; d_gene: -; CDR3nt: TGTGCCAGCAGCACGACAGGACGTATGAACACTGAAGCTTTCTTT; CDR3aa: CASSTTGRMNTEAFF
abundance: many; v_gene: TRBV12-3/TRBV12-4; j_gene: TRBJ1-2; d_gene: TRBD1; CDR3nt: TGTGCCAGCAGTTTCTCGGGGACAGGGGAGATCTATGGCTACACCTTC; CDR3aa: CASSFSGTGEIYGYTF
abundance: many; v_gene: TRBV6-2/TRBV6-3; j_gene: TRBJ2-7; d_gene: -; CDR3nt: TGTGCCAGCAGTTACTCCCAGACCTACGAGCAGTACTTC; CDR3aa: CASSYSQTYEQYF
abundance: -; v_gene: TRBV11-2; j_gene: TRBJ2-7; d_gene: -; CDR3nt: TGTGCCAGCAGCTTAGACGGCGAGCAGTACTTC; CDR3aa: CASSLDGEQYF
abundance: many; v_gene: TRBV6-1; j_gene: TRBJ2-7; d_gene: -; CDR3nt: TGTGCCAGCAGCCCAACCTGGGACGGCTCTGGGGTCTACGAGCAGTACTTC; CDR3aa: CASSPTWDGSGVYEQYF
abundance: medium-sized; v_gene: TRBV19; j_gene: TRBJ2-5; d_gene: TRBD2; CDR3nt: TGTGCCAGTAGTATCCCCGGGACTAGCGGGCAAGAGACCCAGTACTTC; CDR3aa: CASSIPGTSGQETQYF